Listed here are 18 T cell receptor beta chains from one sample, sequenced in a study of human T cells and chemical hapten exposure. Time point specified: patch test 2, 6 weeks after DPC sensitization. Treatment of the sample: therapeutic diphenylcyclopropenone sensitization with weekly scalp DPC. Using its own MiXCR run on the RACE reads, TCRdb lists one record per CDR3 protein. The data show 65,000 to 95,000 distinct CDR3 sequences, with more than 6.5% seen just once and 1% to 1.5% held by the top ten. The sequencing used whole blood, collected in connection with sensitization to the hapten diphenylcyclopropenone (DPC). All receptors come from a woman under 40 with alopecia areata. Some clones in this sample may be carry-over from other donors' samples.

This clonotype was seen many times. The chain is built from TRBV7-9 and TRBJ2-3, with 11 nucleotides matching TRBD1. CDR1 SEHNR and CDR2 FQNEAQ come from the germline V gene (reference sequence). Trimming cost V 5 bases and J 6 bases; bases outside gene matches: 4. There are 14 residues in the CDR3. For the CDR3, the DNA is TGTGCCAGCAGCCTGGACAGGGGGCGGGATACGCAGTATTTT. Amino acids: CASSLDRGRDTQYF.

As for this clonotype: A clone one base away is much larger, so this may be a read error. V and J are TRBV12-3 or TRBV12-4 and TRBJ1-6; D might be TRBD1 (6 bases). The CDR3 spans 15 residues. In nucleotides, the CDR3 is TGTGCCAGCAGTTTAGGGGGGGCCAATAATTCACCCATCCACTTT. It translates to CASSLGGANNSPIHF.

This clonotype was counted between two and nine times. J is TRBJ1-5 and V is TRBV12-3 or TRBV12-4, with D perhaps matching TRBD1 (5 bases). V was clipped by 10 bases and J by 6 bases, with 13 bases between them. The CDR3 covers 12 residues. The CDR3 is CATSWGGQPQHF. The DNA of the CDR3 is TGTGCCACCTCCTGGGGGGGTCAGCCCCAGCATTTT.

This clonotype has ten or more counts. The gene calls are TRBV24-1 and TRBJ1-1; no firm D call. V lost 4 bases and J 0 bases, leaving 5 bases between the germline ends. Germline CDR1 is KGHDR and CDR2 is SFDVKD. The length of the CDR3 is 13 residues. The CDR3 coding sequence is TGTGCCACCAGTGAGGGTCTGAACACTGAAGCTTTCTTT. Translating gives CATSEGLNTEAFF.

As for this clonotype: One end of the junction is discordant with germline, which a read error may explain. The gene calls are TRBV7-9 and TRBJ1-5; TRBD1 matches at 8 bases. CDR1 SEHNR and CDR2 FQNEAQ come from the germline V gene (reference sequence). This CDR3 contains 16 residues. The CDR3 bases are TGTGCCAGCAGCCGGTACCGGGACAGGAAAAATCAGCCCCAGAATTTT. Translation gives CASSRYRDRKNQPQNF. The whole variable domain, filled in from reference TRBV7-9 and TRBJ1-5, reads DTGVSQNPRHKITKRGQNVTFRCDPISEHNRLYWYRQTLGQGPEFLTYFQNEAQLEKSRLLSDRFSAERPKGSFSTLEIQRTEQGDSAMYLCASSRYRDRKNQPQNFGDGTRLSIL.

In this sample, this clonotype turned up many times. The V call is TRBV10-3, the J call TRBJ1-5; D is ambiguous. V lost 5 bases and J 7 bases, leaving 12 bases between the germline ends. This CDR3 is 13 amino acids long. CDR1 and CDR2 from the germline V gene are ENHRY and SYGVKD. CDR3 coding DNA: TGTGCCATCAGTTATAGCAGCCTCCAGCCCCAGCATTTT. It specifies CAISYSSLQPQHF.

This clonotype was observed many times. V usage is TRBV3-1 and J usage is TRBJ2-3; maybe TRBD1 (6 bases). The CDR3 has 15 residues. V was pared by 7 bases and J by 1 base, with 15 bases between. Germline assignment: CDR1 LGHDT and CDR2 YNNKEL (reference sequence). The CDR3: CASNSDRGGTDTQYF. The CDR3 bases are TGTGCCAGCAACTCGGACAGAGGAGGCACAGATACGCAGTATTTT.

This clonotype was counted ten times or more. This sequence joins TRBV13 and TRBJ2-2; D unresolved. The CDR3 loop spans 16 amino acids. The V gene's germline CDR1 is PRHDT and CDR2 FYEKMQ (reference sequence). Trimming removed 1 base from V and 0 bases from J, with 9 bases in between. The CDR3 region is CASSLETISNTGELFF. DNA of the CDR3: TGTGCCAGCAGCTTAGAGACAATTTCGAACACCGGGGAGCTGTTTTTT.

The sample holds many counts of this clonotype. The chain uses TRBV12-3 or TRBV12-4 and TRBJ2-2; D gene ambiguous. The CDR3 covers 17 residues. Trimming took off 3 bases at V and 5 bases at J, with 19 bases between the two ends. For the CDR3, the DNA is TGTGCCAGCAGTTTTTATGTCGGGCCTGGGTTGACCGGGGAGCTGTTTTTT. This sequence encodes CASSFYVGPGLTGELFF.

This clonotype was recorded a few times. V usage is TRBV9 and J usage is TRBJ2-1; 9 positions match TRBD2. The CDR3 extends over 15 amino acids. V shed 2 bases and J 1 base; nucleotides not matched to a gene: 1. Germline V CDR1 and CDR2: SGDLS, YYNGEE. The CDR3 spells CASSVSGGSYNEQFF. CDR3 sequence (DNA): TGTGCCAGCAGCGTTAGCGGGGGTTCCTACAATGAGCAGTTCTTC.

This clonotype was counted many times. The genes are TRBV12-3 or TRBV12-4 and TRBJ2-5; weak D call: TRBD2 (6 bases). V dropped 4 bases and J dropped 2 bases, with 14 bases sitting between them. CDR3 size: 15 residues. CDR3 DNA sequence: TGTGCCAGCAGTTGGAGCGGGTTCTCACAAGAGACCCAGTACTTC. It codes for CASSWSGFSQETQYF.

The chain employs TRBV29-1 and TRBJ2-5; D may match TRBD1 or TRBD2 (5 bases each). The CDR3 sequence is 12 residues long. V was trimmed by 6 bases and J by 1 base, leaving 9 bases between them. Germline V lookup: CDR1 SQVTM, CDR2 ANQGSEA. The CDR3: CSVTGGQETQYF. The CDR3 DNA is TGCAGCGTCACAGGAGGCCAAGAGACCCAGTACTTC. Using reference TRBV29-1 and TRBJ2-5 for the parts outside the CDR3, the full variable domain is SAVISQKPSRDICQRGTSLTIQCQVDSQVTMMFWYRQQPGQSLTLIATANQGSEATYESGFVIDKFPISRPNLTFSTLTVSNMSPEDSSIYLCSVTGGQETQYFGPGTRLLVL.

This clonotype has at least ten counts. The chain employs TRBV6-1 and TRBJ2-7, with 9 bases identical to TRBD1. Germline CDR1 MNHNS, CDR2 SASEGT. This CDR3 spans 15 amino acids. J gave up 0 bases and V 6 bases, and 6 bases lay outside the gene matches. The CDR3 loop is CASRGPGQGSYEQYF. The CDR3 DNA sequence: TGTGCCAGCAGAGGCCCGGGACAGGGCTCCTACGAGCAGTACTTC.

The rearrangement joins TRBV2 to TRBJ1-5; 9 positions agree with TRBD1. After removal of 8 bases from V and 4 bases from J, the junction contained 3 bases not matched to a gene. CDR1 is SNHLY, CDR2 FYNNEI, per germline. The CDR3 totals 13 residues. As DNA, the CDR3 is TGTGCCAGCCTTGGACAGGGGAATCAGCCCCAGCATTTT. Translation gives CASLGQGNQPQHF.

The chain employs TRBV11-2 and TRBJ2-7, with D perhaps matching TRBD1 (5 bases). Germline V gene sequence: CDR1 SGHAT, CDR2 FQNNGV. CDR3 length equals 15 residues. Trimming removed 1 base from V and 2 bases from J, with 12 bases in between. The CDR3 reads CASSLAPDMAYEQYF. In nucleotides, the CDR3 is TGTGCCAGCAGCTTAGCCCCGGACATGGCCTACGAGCAGTACTTC.

V and J are TRBV29-1 and TRBJ1-2, with D uncertain. Trimming removed 6 bases from V and 2 bases from J, with 7 bases in between. Germline CDR1 reads SQVTM; CDR2 reads ANQGSEA. This CDR3 comprises 11 residues. The CDR3 DNA sequence: TGCAGCGTGGAGAAAAACTATGGCTACACCTTC. Protein sequence: CSVEKNYGYTF.

This clonotype has ten or more counts. This chain links TRBV3-1 with TRBJ1-5; a possible D gene is TRBD1 (6 bases). CDR3 length: 14 residues. V was trimmed by 4 bases and J by 7 bases, leaving 14 bases between them. CDR1 LGHDT and CDR2 YNNKEL come from the germline V gene (reference sequence). CDR3 DNA: TGTGCCAGCAGCCCCGGGACACCGGGCCAGCCCCAGCATTTT. This codes for CASSPGTPGQPQHF.

This clonotype was observed many times. The J gene is TRBJ2-3, the V gene TRBV20-1; D not certain. The germline V gene has CDR1 DFQATT and CDR2 SNEGSKA (reference sequence). The CDR3 has 15 residues. V gave up 1 base and J gave up 3 bases, with 14 bases separating them. The CDR3 coding sequence is TGCAGTGCTAGAGCGGGTGAATCGTCAACAGATACGCAGTATTTT. This sequence encodes CSARAGESSTDTQYF.